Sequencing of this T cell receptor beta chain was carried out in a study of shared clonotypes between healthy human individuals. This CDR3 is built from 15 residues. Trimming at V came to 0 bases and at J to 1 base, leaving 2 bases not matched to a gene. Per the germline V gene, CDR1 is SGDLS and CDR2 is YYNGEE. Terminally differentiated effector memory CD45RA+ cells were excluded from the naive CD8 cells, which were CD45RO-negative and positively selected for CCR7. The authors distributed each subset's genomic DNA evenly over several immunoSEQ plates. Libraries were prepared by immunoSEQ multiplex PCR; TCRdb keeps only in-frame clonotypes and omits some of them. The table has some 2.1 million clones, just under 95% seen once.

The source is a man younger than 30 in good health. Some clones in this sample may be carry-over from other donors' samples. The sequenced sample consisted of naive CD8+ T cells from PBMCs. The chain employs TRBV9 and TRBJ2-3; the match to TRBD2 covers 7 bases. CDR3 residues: CASSVVAGGTDTQYF. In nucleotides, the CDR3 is TGTGCCAGCAGCGTAGTAGCGGGCGGCACAGATACGCAGTATTTT.